The TCR beta chain under discussion was sequenced for a study of patients and donors after allogeneic stem cell transplantation. TCRdb re-called the RT-PCR reads with MiXCR, one entry per CDR3 protein. The sample has approximately 250,000 distinct CDR3 sequences, over 12% seen once. The table lists this clonotype with a few counts. CDR1 and CDR2 (germline): MNHNS, SASEGT. This CDR3 region has 15 residues. J lost 5 bases, V lost 7 bases, and 6 bases had no gene match. This receptor was taken from a human donor who was either an allogeneic HSCT recipient or a stem cell or donor lymphocyte infusion donor (not recorded which). It is not recorded whose cells these are; they may come from a transplant donor. The rearrangement joins TRBV6-1 to TRBJ1-4, with 11 bases fitting TRBD1. The source material was blood, either unsorted or a sorted T cell fraction (not recorded which). CDR3 sequence reads: CASKGGDRGNEKLFF. The DNA for the CDR3 is TGTGCCAGCAAAGGGGGGGACAGGGGGAATGAAAAACTGTTTTTT.